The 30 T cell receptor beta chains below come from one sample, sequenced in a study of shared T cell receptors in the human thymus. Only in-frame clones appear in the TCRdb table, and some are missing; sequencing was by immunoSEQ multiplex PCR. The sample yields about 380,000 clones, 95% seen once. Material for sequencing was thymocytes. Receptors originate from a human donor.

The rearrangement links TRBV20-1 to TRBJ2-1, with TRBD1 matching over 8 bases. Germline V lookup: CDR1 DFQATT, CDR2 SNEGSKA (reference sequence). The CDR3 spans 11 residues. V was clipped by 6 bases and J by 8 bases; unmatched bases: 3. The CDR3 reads CSADRADEQFF. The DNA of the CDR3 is TGCAGTGCGGACAGGGCGGATGAGCAGTTCTTC.

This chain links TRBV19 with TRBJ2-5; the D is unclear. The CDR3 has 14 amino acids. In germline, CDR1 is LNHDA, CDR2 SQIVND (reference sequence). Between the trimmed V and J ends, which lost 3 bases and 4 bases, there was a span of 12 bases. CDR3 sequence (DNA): TGTGCCAGTAGTATCCCCGCAAGCCCAGAGACCCAGTACTTC. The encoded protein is CASSIPASPETQYF.

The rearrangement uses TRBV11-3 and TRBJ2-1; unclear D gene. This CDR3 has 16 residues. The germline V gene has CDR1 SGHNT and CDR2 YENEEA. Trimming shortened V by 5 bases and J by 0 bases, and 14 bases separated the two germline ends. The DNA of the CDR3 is TGTGCCAGCAGCCCGTTGAGTTCAGTCTCCTACAATGAGCAGTTCTTC. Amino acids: CASSPLSSVSYNEQFF.

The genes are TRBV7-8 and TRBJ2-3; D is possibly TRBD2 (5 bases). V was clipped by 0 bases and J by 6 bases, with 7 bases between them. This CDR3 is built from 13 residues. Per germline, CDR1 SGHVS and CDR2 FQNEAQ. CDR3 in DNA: TGTGCCAGCAGCTTAGCGGGAGCTGATACGCAGTATTTT. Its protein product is CASSLAGADTQYF.

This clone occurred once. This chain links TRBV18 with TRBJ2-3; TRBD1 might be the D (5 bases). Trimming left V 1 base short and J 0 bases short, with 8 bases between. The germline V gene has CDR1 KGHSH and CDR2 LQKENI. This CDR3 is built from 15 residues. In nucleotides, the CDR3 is TGTGCCAGCTCACCACTGCAGGGTAGCACAGATACGCAGTATTTT. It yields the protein CASSPLQGSTDTQYF.

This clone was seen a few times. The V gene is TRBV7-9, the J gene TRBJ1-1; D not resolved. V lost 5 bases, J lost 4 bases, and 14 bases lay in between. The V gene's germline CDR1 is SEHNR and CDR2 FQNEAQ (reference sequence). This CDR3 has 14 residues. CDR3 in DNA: TGTGCCAGCAGCCCCGGTAACAGCAGCACTGAAGCTTTCTTT. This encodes CASSPGNSSTEAFF.

The CDR3 reads CSLKGGECGDTQYF. DNA for the CDR3: TGCAGCTTAAAGGGGGGAGAATGTGGGGATACGCAGTATTTT. This chain connects TRBV29-1 to TRBJ2-3; D might be TRBD1 or TRBD2, each matching 6 bases. Trimming removed 8 bases from V and 6 bases from J, with 21 bases in between. CDR1 is SQVTM and CDR2 is ANQGSEA in the germline V gene. The CDR3 is 14 amino acids.

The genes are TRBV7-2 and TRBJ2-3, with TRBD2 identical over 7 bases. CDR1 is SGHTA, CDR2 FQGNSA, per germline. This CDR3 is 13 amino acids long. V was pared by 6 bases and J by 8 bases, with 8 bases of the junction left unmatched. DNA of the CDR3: TGTGCCAGCAGACCGACTAGCTTCCGTACGCAGTATTTT. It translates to CASRPTSFRTQYF.

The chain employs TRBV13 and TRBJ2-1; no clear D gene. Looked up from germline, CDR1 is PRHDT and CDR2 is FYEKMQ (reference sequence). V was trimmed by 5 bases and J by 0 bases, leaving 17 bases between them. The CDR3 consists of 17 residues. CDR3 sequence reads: CASSPQQNGPSYNEQFF. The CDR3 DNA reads TGTGCCAGCAGCCCGCAACAGAACGGCCCCTCCTACAATGAGCAGTTCTTC.

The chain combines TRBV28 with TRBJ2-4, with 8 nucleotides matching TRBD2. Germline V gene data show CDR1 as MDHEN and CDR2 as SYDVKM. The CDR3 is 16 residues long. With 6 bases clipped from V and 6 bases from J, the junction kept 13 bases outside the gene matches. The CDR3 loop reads CASSQLGAGVGNIQYF. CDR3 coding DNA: TGTGCCAGCAGCCAACTTGGAGCGGGAGTGGGAAACATTCAGTACTTC.

The CDR3 sequence is CASAAKSTDTQYF. In nucleotides, the CDR3 is TGCGCCAGCGCGGCTAAGAGCACAGATACGCAGTATTTT. The chain employs TRBV5-1 and TRBJ2-3; the D is unclear. V lost 7 bases and J lost 0, with 9 bases in between. Germline assignment: CDR1 SGHRS and CDR2 YFSETQ. There are 13 residues in the CDR3. The whole variable domain, filled in from reference TRBV5-1 and TRBJ2-3, reads KAGVTQTPRYLIKTRGQQVTLSCSPISGHRSVSWYQQTPGQGLQFLFEYFSETQRNKGNFPGRFSGRQFSNSRSEMNVSTLELGDSALYLCASAAKSTDTQYFGPGTRLTVL.

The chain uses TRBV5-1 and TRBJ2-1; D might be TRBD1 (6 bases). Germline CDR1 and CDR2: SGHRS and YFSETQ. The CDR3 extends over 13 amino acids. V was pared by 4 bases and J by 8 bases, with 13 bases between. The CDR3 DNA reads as TGCGCCAGCAGCAAAAACAGGGTGGATGAGCAGTTCTTC. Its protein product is CASSKNRVDEQFF.

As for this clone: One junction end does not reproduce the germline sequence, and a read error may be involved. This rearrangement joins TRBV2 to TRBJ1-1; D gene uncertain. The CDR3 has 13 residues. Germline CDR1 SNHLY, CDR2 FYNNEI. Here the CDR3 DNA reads TGTGCCAGCAGTGAAAGAGGGAACTCTGAAGCTTTCTTT. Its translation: CASSERGNSEAFF.

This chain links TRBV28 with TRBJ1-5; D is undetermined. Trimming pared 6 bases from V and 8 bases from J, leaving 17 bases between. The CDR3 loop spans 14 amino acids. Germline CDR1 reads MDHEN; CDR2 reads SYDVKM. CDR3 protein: CASSPRPGGKPQHF. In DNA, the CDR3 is TGTGCCAGCAGCCCCCGACCGGGCGGCAAGCCCCAGCATTTT.

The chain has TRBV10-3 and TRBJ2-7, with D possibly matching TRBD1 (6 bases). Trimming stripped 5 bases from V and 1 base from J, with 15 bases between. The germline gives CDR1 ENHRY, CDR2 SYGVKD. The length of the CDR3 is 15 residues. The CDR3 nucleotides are TGTGCCATCAGTCCTCGGGGACAAGAATCCTACGAGCAGTACTTC. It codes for CAISPRGQESYEQYF.

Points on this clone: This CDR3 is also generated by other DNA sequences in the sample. The CDR3 loop reads CASSYRDYGYTF. DNA of the CDR3: TGTGCCAGCAGTTACCGAGACTATGGCTACACCTTC. The chain joins TRBV28 to TRBJ1-2; no clear D gene. Germline CDR1 reads MDHEN; CDR2 reads SYDVKM. The V end was cut by 4 bases, the J end by 3 bases, with 6 bases between. This CDR3 contains 12 residues.

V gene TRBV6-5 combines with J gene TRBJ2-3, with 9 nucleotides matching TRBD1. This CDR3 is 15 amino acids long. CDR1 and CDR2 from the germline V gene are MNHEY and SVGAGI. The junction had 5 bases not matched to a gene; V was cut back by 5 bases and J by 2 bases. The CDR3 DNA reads TGTGCCAGCAGTCCACAGGGGGCACACACAGATACGCAGTATTTT. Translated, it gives CASSPQGAHTDTQYF.

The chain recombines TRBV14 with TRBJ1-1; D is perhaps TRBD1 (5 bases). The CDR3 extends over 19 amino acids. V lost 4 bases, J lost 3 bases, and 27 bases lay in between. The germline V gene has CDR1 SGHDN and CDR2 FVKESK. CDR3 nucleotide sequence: TGTGCCAGCAGCCGAGAAGATCGCGAGCCGGGTTCACAGGACACTGAAGCTTTCTTT. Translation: CASSREDREPGSQDTEAFF.

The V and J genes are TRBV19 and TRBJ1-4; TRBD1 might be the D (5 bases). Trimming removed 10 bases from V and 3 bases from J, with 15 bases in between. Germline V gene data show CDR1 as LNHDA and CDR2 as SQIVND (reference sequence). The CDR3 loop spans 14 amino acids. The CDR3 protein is CATALGEANEKLFF. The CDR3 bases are TGTGCCACCGCCTTAGGGGAAGCTAATGAAAAACTGTTTTTT. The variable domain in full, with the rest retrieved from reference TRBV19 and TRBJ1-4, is DGGITQSPKYLFRKEGQNVTLSCEQNLNHDAMYWYRQDPGQGLRLIYYSQIVNDFQKGDIAEGYSVSREKKESFPLTVTSAQKNPTAFYLCATALGEANEKLFFGSGTQLSVL.

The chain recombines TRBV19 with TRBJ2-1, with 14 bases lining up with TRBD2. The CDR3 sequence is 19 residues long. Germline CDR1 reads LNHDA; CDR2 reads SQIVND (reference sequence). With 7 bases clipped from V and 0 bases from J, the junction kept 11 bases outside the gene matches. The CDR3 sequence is CASNSPGLAGDGSYNEQFF. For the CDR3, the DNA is TGTGCCAGTAACTCTCCGGGACTAGCGGGAGACGGCTCCTACAATGAGCAGTTCTTC.

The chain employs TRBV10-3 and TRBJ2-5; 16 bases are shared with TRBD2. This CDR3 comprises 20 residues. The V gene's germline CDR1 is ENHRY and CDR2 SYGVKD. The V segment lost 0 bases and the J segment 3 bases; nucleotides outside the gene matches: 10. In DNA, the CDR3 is TGTGCCATCAGTGAGTCGGGACTAGCGGGAGGGCCCTCGGTGGAAGAGACCCAGTACTTC. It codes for CAISESGLAGGPSVEETQYF.

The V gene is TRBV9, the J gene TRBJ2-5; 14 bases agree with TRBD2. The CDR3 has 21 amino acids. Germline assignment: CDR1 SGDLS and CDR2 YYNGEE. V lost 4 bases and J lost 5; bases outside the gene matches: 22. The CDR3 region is CASSLPRGGTSGRRGLETQYF. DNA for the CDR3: TGTGCCAGCAGCCTCCCCCGGGGGGGGACTAGCGGGAGAAGGGGGTTGGAGACCCAGTACTTC.

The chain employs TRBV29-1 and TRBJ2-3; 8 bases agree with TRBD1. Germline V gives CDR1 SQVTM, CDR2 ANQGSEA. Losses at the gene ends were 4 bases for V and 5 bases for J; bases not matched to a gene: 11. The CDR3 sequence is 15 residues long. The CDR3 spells CSVGRWAGGRDTQYF. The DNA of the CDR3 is TGCAGCGTTGGTCGGTGGGCAGGGGGCAGAGATACGCAGTATTTT.

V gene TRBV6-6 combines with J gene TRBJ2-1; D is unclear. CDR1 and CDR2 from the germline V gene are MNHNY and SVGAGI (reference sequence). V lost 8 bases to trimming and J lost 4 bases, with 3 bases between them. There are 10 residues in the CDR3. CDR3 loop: CASQYNEQFF. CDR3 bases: TGTGCCAGCCAGTACAATGAGCAGTTCTTC.

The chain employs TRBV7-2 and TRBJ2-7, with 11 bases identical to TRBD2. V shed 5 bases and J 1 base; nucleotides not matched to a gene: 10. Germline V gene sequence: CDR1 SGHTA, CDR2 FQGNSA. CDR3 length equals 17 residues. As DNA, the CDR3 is TGTGCCAGCAGCCCCGTGGGGACTAGCGGTTTTTCCTACGAGCAGTACTTC. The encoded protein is CASSPVGTSGFSYEQYF.

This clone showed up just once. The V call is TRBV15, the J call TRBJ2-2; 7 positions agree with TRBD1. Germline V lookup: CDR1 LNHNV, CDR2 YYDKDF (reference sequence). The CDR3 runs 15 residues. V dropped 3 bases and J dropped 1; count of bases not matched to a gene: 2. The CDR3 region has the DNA TGTGCCACCAGCAGGTGGACAGGGAACACCGGGGAGCTGTTTTTT. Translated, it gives CATSRWTGNTGELFF. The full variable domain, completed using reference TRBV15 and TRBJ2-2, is DAMVIQNPRYQVTQFGKPVTLSCSQTLNHNVMYWYQQKSSQAPKLLFHYYDKDFNNEADTPDNFQSRRPNTSFCFLDIRSPGLGDTAMYLCATSRWTGNTGELFFGEGSRLTVL.

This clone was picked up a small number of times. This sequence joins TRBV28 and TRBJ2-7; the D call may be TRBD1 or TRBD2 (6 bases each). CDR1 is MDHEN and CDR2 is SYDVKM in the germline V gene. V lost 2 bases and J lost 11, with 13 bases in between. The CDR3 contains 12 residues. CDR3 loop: CASSLRGALEYF. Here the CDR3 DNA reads TGTGCCAGCAGTTTAAGGGGGGCCCTCGAGTACTTC.

CDR3 amino acids: CASRRPGQSDTQYF. CDR3 sequence (DNA): TGTGCCAGCAGGCGGCCAGGTCAGTCAGATACGCAGTATTTT. The V gene is TRBV5-4, the J gene TRBJ2-3, with D unclear. This CDR3 comprises 14 residues. Germline V gene sequence: CDR1 SGHNT, CDR2 YYREEE (reference sequence). With 5 bases removed from V and 4 bases from J, the gap between germline ends came to 14 bases.

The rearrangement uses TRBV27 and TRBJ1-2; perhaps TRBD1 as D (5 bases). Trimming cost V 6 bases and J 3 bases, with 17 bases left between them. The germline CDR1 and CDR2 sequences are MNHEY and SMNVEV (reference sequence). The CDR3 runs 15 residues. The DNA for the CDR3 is TGTGCCAGCAGCCGCGGACGGGGCTCCTACTATGGCTACACCTTC. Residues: CASSRGRGSYYGYTF.

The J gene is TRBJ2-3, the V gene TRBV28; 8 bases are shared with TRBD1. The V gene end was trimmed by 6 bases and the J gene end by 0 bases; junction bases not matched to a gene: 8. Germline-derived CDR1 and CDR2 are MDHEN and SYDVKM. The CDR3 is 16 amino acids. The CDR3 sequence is CASSETGAASTDTQYF. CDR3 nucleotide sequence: TGTGCCAGCAGCGAGACAGGGGCCGCTAGCACAGATACGCAGTATTTT.